These 10 T cell receptor beta chains came from one sample sequenced in a study of tumor and adjacent non-tumor tissue in lung cancer. The library came from three nested PCR rounds adapted from ARM-PCR protocols. TCRdb reprocessed the multiplex PCR reads via MiXCR and lists one record per CDR3 protein. Of 60,000 to 85,000 distinct CDR3 sequences detected, more than 70% appear once; the ten largest clones hold over 25%. No cell sorting was done before RNA was extracted from the tissue. Sequenced material: lung tumor tissue. These receptors came from a man between 60 and 70 years old with non-small cell lung cancer.

This clonotype was recorded a few times. As the CDR3 is not closed by the conserved phenylalanine or tryptophan, this likely results from a read error. The chain joins TRBV29-1 to TRBJ1-2, with D hard to call. CDR1 SQVTM and CDR2 ANQGSEA come from the germline V gene. Trimming removed 3 bases from V and 11 bases from J, with 13 bases in between. The CDR3 covers 11 residues. The CDR3 region has the DNA TGCAGCGTTGACCGGGAAAGCGGTTACACCTCC. This translates into CSVDRESGYTS.

This clonotype was counted ten times or more. The rearrangement uses TRBV5-4 and TRBJ2-3; possibly TRBD2 for D (5 bases). Trimming cost V 3 bases and J 6 bases, with 11 bases left between them. CDR1 is SGHNT and CDR2 is YYREEE in the germline V gene (reference sequence). This CDR3 has 13 residues. CDR3 sequence reads: CASSSRTVDTQYF. The CDR3 DNA reads TGTGCCAGCAGCTCGCGGACTGTTGATACGCAGTATTTT.

This clonotype has just one count. A read error may produce the germline difference seen at one junction end. The rearrangement links TRBV11-3 to TRBJ2-7; D remains ambiguous. Germline loops: CDR1 SGHNT, CDR2 YENEEA. The CDR3 extends over 13 amino acids. CDR3 amino acids: CVSSLDRGYEQYF. The DNA of the CDR3 is TGTGTCAGCAGCTTAGATCGCGGATACGAGCAGTACTTC.

This clonotype was detected many times. The rearrangement links TRBV10-3 to TRBJ2-1; 14 bases align to TRBD2. The V and J ends lost 11 bases and 11 bases, in that order; junction bases with no gene match: 8. CDR1 and CDR2 from the germline V gene are ENHRY and SYGVKD. CDR3 length equals 13 residues. CDR3 loop: CAVGTSGRQQQFF. In DNA form, the CDR3 reads TGTGCCGTCGGGACTAGCGGGAGACAACAGCAGTTCTTC.

The rearrangement joins TRBV7-9 to TRBJ2-1; TRBD1 matches at 7 bases. Germline V lookup: CDR1 SEHNR, CDR2 FQNEAQ (reference sequence). This CDR3 comprises 16 residues. V gave up 8 bases and J gave up 0 bases; unmatched junction bases: 10. The CDR3 is CASCPRQGSSYNEQFF. The CDR3 coding sequence is TGTGCCAGCTGCCCTCGACAGGGCAGCTCCTACAATGAGCAGTTCTTC.

This clonotype was seen many times. This chain joins TRBV5-1 and TRBJ2-7; D tentatively reads TRBD1 or TRBD2 (6 bases each). Germline values: CDR1 SGHRS, CDR2 YFSETQ. Trimming shortened V by 3 bases and J by 0 bases, and 13 bases separated the two germline ends. The CDR3 contains 15 residues. The CDR3 sequence: CASSSGDFSSYEQYF. CDR3 bases: TGCGCCAGCAGCTCAGGGGACTTTTCCTCCTACGAGCAGTACTTC.

This clonotype was seen only a few times. The gene calls are TRBV6-2 or TRBV6-3 and TRBJ2-7, with 7 bases identical to TRBD1. CDR1 is MNHEY, CDR2 SVGEGT, per germline. J lost 7 bases, V lost 10 bases, and 16 bases had no gene match. The CDR3 totals 14 residues. In DNA form, the CDR3 reads TGTGCCACGAAACGGGACAGCACGACTAAAGAGCAGTACTTC. Residues: CATKRDSTTKEQYF.

The chain links TRBV20-1 to TRBJ1-5; D might be TRBD1 (6 bases). The CDR3 is 16 residues long. Germline V gene data show CDR1 as DFQATT and CDR2 as SNEGSKA (reference sequence). Trimming took 8 bases from V and 0 from J, leaving 20 bases between them. DNA for the CDR3: TGCAGTATTAGCTCACAGGGCGCTCTTAGCAATCAGCCCCAGCATTTT. Protein: CSISSQGALSNQPQHF.

This clonotype came up once. A much larger clone is a single base away; this may be a read error. V and J are TRBV14 and TRBJ2-1, with D tentatively TRBD2 (6 bases). The germline CDR1 and CDR2 sequences are SGHDN and FVKESK. The CDR3 runs 13 residues. The CDR3 DNA is TGTGCCAGCAACCAATATAGGCGGGGAGAGCAGTTCTTC. This codes for CASNQYRRGEQFF.

Judged by abundance, this clonotype is medium-sized. The germline gene is not matched at one end of the junction; a read error may be the cause. This rearrangement joins TRBV12-5 to TRBJ2-7; TRBD2 agrees at 7 bases. This CDR3 has 19 residues. Germline lookup yields CDR1 LGHNT and CDR2 FRNRAP. The CDR3 is CASALESSGFTTHPDEQYF. CDR3 coding DNA: TGTGCTAGTGCTTTGGAGTCTAGCGGCTTTACCACCCACCCGGACGAGCAGTACTTC.